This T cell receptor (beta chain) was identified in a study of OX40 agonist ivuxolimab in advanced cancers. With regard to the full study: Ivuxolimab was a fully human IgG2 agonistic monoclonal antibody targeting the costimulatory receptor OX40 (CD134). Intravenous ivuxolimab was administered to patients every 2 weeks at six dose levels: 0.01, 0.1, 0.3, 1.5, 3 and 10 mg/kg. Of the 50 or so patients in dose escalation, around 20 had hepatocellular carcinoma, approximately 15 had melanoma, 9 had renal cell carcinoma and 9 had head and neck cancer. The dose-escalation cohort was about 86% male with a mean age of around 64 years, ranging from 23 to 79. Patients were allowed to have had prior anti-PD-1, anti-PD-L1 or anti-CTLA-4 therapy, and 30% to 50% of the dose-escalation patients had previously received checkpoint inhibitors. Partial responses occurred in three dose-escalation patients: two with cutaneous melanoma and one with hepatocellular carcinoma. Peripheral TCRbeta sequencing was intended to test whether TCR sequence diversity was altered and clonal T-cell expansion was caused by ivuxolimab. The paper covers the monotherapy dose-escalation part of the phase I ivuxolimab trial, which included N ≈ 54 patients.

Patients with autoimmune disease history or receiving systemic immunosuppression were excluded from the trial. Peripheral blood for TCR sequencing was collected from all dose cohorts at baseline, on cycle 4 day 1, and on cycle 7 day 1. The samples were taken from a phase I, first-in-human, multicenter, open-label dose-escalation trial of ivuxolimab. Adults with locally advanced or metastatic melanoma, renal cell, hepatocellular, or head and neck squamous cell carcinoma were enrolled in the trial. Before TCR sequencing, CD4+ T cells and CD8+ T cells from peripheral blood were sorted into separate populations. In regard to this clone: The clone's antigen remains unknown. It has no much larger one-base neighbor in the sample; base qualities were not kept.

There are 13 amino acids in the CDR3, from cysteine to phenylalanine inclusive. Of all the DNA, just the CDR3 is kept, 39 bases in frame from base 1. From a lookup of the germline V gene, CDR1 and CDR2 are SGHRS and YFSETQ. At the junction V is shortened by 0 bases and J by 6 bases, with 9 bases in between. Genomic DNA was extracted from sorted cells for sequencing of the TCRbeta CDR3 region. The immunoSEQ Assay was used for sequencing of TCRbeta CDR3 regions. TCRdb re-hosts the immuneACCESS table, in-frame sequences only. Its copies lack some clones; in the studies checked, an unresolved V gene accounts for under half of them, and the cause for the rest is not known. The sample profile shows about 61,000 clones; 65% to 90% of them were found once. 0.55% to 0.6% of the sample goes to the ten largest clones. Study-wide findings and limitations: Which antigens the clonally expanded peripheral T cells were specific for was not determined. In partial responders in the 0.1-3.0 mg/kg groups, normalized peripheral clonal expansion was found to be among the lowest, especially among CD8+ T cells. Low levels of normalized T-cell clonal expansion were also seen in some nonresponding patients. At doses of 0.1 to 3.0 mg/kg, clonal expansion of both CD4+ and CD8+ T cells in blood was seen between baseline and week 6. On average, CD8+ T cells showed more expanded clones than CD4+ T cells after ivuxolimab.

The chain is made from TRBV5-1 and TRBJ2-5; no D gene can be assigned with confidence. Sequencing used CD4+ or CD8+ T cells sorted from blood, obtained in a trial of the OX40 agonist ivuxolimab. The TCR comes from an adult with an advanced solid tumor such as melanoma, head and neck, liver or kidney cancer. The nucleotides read TGCGCCAGCAGCTTGGACGGGCAGAAGACCCAGTACTTC. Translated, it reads CASSLDGQKTQYF. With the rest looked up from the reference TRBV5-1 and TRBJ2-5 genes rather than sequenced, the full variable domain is KAGVTQTPRYLIKTRGQQVTLSCSPISGHRSVSWYQQTPGQGLQFLFEYFSETQRNKGNFPGRFSGRQFSNSRSEMNVSTLELGDSALYLCASSLDGQKTQYFGPGTRLLVL.